One sample yielded the 32 T cell receptor beta chains listed below, sequenced in a study of blood T cells in healthy people across ages. With a J-beta primer mix and a sample-barcoded 5' primer, a second PCR ran roughly 6 to 12 cycles. Each CDR3 protein gets one entry after TCRdb re-called the 5' RACE reads with MiXCR. The sample records 700,000 or so distinct CDR3 sequences, 22% being singletons. The sample was blood. The source of these receptors is a man aged 65 to 85 in good health.

The V call is TRBV5-1, the J call TRBJ2-3; D is unclear. Germline CDR1 and CDR2: SGHRS and YFSETQ. The CDR3 extends over 15 amino acids. V lost 0 bases, J lost 2 bases, and 10 bases lay in between. In DNA, the CDR3 is TGCGCCAGCAGCTTGGAGGATCGATTCACAGATACGCAGTATTTT. Translated, it gives CASSLEDRFTDTQYF.

The CDR3 bases are TGTGCCAGCAGTTACCTCGGCCGCACAGATACGCAGTATTTT. This encodes CASSYLGRTDTQYF. The J gene is TRBJ2-3, the V gene TRBV6-5; D is unresolved. Germline CDR1 is MNHEY and CDR2 is SVGAGI. The CDR3 has 14 residues. Deletions cut 2 bases from V and 1 base from J, with 7 bases between.

A few counts support this clonotype. This chain connects TRBV6-4 to TRBJ1-1; 7 bases align to TRBD1. This CDR3 contains 13 residues. Germline V gene sequence: CDR1 MRHNA, CDR2 SNTAGT. V was pared by 4 bases and J by 8 bases, with 7 bases of the junction left unmatched. CDR3 in amino acids: CASSARQGREAFF. The CDR3 nucleotides are TGTGCCAGCAGTGCCCGACAGGGAAGGGAAGCTTTCTTT.

This clonotype was recorded a few times. The chain carries TRBV29-1 and TRBJ2-3; 11 bases are shared with TRBD2. The CDR3 runs to 13 residues. CDR1 is SQVTM, CDR2 ANQGSEA, per germline. Here the CDR3 DNA reads TGCAGTGCCGGGACTAGCGGTTCAGATACGCAGTATTTT. This encodes CSAGTSGSDTQYF.

This clonotype was picked up a small number of times. The chain combines TRBV9 with TRBJ1-2; possibly TRBD1 for D (5 bases). Trimming pared 0 bases from V and 2 bases from J, leaving 14 bases between. This CDR3 comprises 16 residues. Per germline, CDR1 SGDLS and CDR2 YYNGEE. DNA for the CDR3: TGTGCCAGCAGCGTAGGGGACCTAGCGAGAAACTATGGCTACACCTTC. This codes for CASSVGDLARNYGYTF.

This clonotype was observed at least ten times. The rearrangement links TRBV15 to TRBJ1-2; 7 nucleotides align to TRBD1. Per germline, CDR1 LNHNV and CDR2 YYDKDF (reference sequence). The junction had 8 bases not matched to a gene; V was cut back by 3 bases and J by 4 bases. This CDR3 spans 15 amino acids. CDR3: CATSSPDRVFYGYTF. The CDR3 DNA reads TGTGCCACCAGCAGCCCCGACAGGGTCTTCTATGGCTACACCTTC.

In this sample, this clonotype turned up a few times. V usage is TRBV12-3 or TRBV12-4 and J usage is TRBJ1-6, with 9 bases matching TRBD1. After removal of 4 bases from V and 10 bases from J, the junction contained 8 bases not matched to a gene. The CDR3 sequence is 15 residues long. For the CDR3, the DNA is TGTGCCAGCAGTTCCGCGGGACAGGGCCCCTCACCCCTCCACTTT. This encodes CASSSAGQGPSPLHF.

The chain recombines TRBV11-1 with TRBJ2-3, with D hard to call. Trimming removed 9 bases from V and 1 base from J, with 11 bases in between. Per germline, CDR1 SGHAT and CDR2 FQDESV (reference sequence). The CDR3 covers 13 residues. The CDR3 DNA reads TGTGCCAGTGCCCCCCCGGGCACAGATACGCAGTATTTT. Encoded protein: CASAPPGTDTQYF.

This clonotype has a handful of counts. The CDR3 is CASRKRAGDTQYF. The CDR3 nucleotides are TGTGCCAGCAGGAAGAGGGCTGGAGATACGCAGTATTTT. The J gene is TRBJ2-3, the V gene TRBV2, with D perhaps matching TRBD2 (5 bases). This CDR3 region has 13 residues. The V and J ends lost 6 bases and 5 bases respectively, with 12 bases between them. The germline gives CDR1 SNHLY, CDR2 FYNNEI.

This clonotype has more than one count but fewer than ten. The junction departs from germline at one end; a sequencing error may be responsible. This sequence joins TRBV7-2 and TRBJ1-2; D gene ambiguous. Germline assignment: CDR1 SGHTA and CDR2 FQGNSA. This CDR3 contains 12 residues. Written as DNA, the CDR3 is TGTGCCAGCTCGACCGTACCCTATGACTACACCTTC. It is translated as CASSTVPYDYTF. Looking up the rest from reference TRBV7-2 and TRBJ1-2 gives the full variable domain: GAGVSQSPSNKVTEKGKDVELRCDPISGHTALYWYRQSLGQGLEFLIYFQGNSAPDKSGLPSDRFSAERTGGSVSTLTIQRTQQEDSAVYLCASSTVPYDYTFGSGTRLTVV.

In this sample, this clonotype turned up a few times. The CDR3 DNA sequence: TGTGCCAGCAGTCCAACTGCCGGGACGGAAACCTACGAGCAGTACTTC. This gives the protein CASSPTAGTETYEQYF. J is TRBJ2-5 and V is TRBV27; D might be TRBD1 or TRBD2, each matching 5 bases. The J call is doubtful: the DNA matches TRBJ2-7 better. This CDR3 is built from 16 residues. The V gene's germline CDR1 is MNHEY and CDR2 SMNVEV (reference sequence).

This chain links TRBV7-3 with TRBJ2-1; 9 bases agree with TRBD2. The V segment lost 5 bases and the J segment 6 bases; nucleotides outside the gene matches: 20. Germline lookup yields CDR1 SGHTA and CDR2 FQGTGA. CDR3 length equals 19 residues. CDR3 coding DNA: TGTGCCAGCAGCCCCCAGGGTGGTAGCGGGAGACGGATGGGCAATGAGCAGTTCTTC. Translating it yields CASSPQGGSGRRMGNEQFF.

This clonotype has more than one count but fewer than ten. V gene TRBV5-1 combines with J gene TRBJ1-2, with a weak D call TRBD1 (5 bases). CDR1 is SGHRS, CDR2 YFSETQ, per germline. CDR3 length: 14 residues. V lost 4 bases to trimming and J lost 3 bases, with 13 bases between them. This chain's CDR3 is CASSAQGVDYGYTF. The DNA of the CDR3 is TGCGCCAGCAGCGCTCAGGGAGTGGACTATGGCTACACCTTC.

The chain is built from TRBV7-9 and TRBJ2-3, with D perhaps TRBD1 or TRBD2 (5 bases each). V lost 1 base and J lost 4, with 12 bases in between. Germline assignment: CDR1 SEHNR and CDR2 FQNEAQ (reference sequence). The CDR3 totals 15 residues. CDR3 sequence (DNA): TGTGCCAGCAGCTTAGGGGACCTAATGGCAGATACGCAGTATTTT. Its translation is CASSLGDLMADTQYF.

This chain uses TRBV7-2 with TRBJ2-1; TRBD2 matches at 8 bases. V was pared by 4 bases and J by 1 base, with 3 bases of the junction left unmatched. CDR1 SGHTA and CDR2 FQGNSA come from the germline V gene. The CDR3 is 15 residues long. The CDR3 DNA follows: TGTGCCAGCAGCTCTAGCGGGCTATCCTACAATGAGCAGTTCTTC. Translated, it gives CASSSSGLSYNEQFF.

The CDR3 reads CASSRSGDSGELFF. In DNA, the CDR3 is TGTGCCAGCAGCCGCAGCGGAGATTCCGGGGAGCTGTTTTTT. The chain has TRBV14 and TRBJ2-2, with D perhaps matching TRBD2 (5 bases). The ends were cut back, 4 bases at V and 6 bases at J, with 12 bases in the middle. The germline gives CDR1 SGHDN, CDR2 FVKESK. There are 14 residues in the CDR3.

The chain links TRBV20-1 to TRBJ1-2, with D uncertain. The germline V gene encodes CDR1 DFQATT and CDR2 SNEGSKA (reference sequence). The CDR3 contains 14 residues. V lost 4 bases and J 0 bases, leaving 12 bases between the germline ends. The CDR3 is CSAITDGTNYGYTF. CDR3 bases: TGCAGTGCTATAACGGACGGAACTAACTATGGCTACACCTTC.

The sample holds many counts of this clonotype. V gene TRBV5-1 combines with J gene TRBJ2-4; 7 nucleotides align to TRBD1. The germline V gene has CDR1 SGHRS and CDR2 YFSETQ. The CDR3 loop spans 15 amino acids. V lost 4 bases and J lost 5; bases outside the gene matches: 9. This chain's CDR3 is CASSTFGQAQNIQYF. The CDR3 region has the DNA TGCGCCAGCAGCACCTTCGGACAGGCCCAAAACATTCAGTACTTC.

The CDR3 sequence is CSATLTDTQYF. CDR3 coding DNA: TGCAGTGCTACTCTCACAGATACGCAGTATTTT. The rearrangement joins TRBV20-1 to TRBJ2-3; unclear D gene. From germline, CDR1 is DFQATT and CDR2 SNEGSKA (reference sequence). The CDR3 contains 11 residues. Deletions cut 4 bases from V and 2 bases from J, with 4 bases between.

This clonotype was seen more than once but under ten times. The chain carries TRBV9 and TRBJ1-2, with D hard to call. The V and J ends lost 4 bases and 13 bases respectively, with 17 bases between them. From germline, CDR1 is SGDLS and CDR2 YYNGEE. The CDR3 totals 12 residues. Here the CDR3 DNA reads TGTGCCAGCAGCAAACGAGAAGGTTGGACCACCTTC. Encoded protein: CASSKREGWTTF.

The J gene is TRBJ2-3, the V gene TRBV20-1; a possible D gene is TRBD2 (6 bases). Trimming took off 6 bases at V and 2 bases at J, with 18 bases between the two ends. CDR3 length equals 15 residues. Germline values: CDR1 DFQATT, CDR2 SNEGSKA (reference sequence). Here the CDR3 reads CSALPLAGITDTQYF. Here the CDR3 DNA reads TGCAGTGCCCTTCCCCTCGCGGGGATCACAGATACGCAGTATTTT.

This clonotype has a handful of counts. V is TRBV12-3 or TRBV12-4 and J is TRBJ1-3, with D unresolved. Trimming took 7 bases from V and 0 from J, leaving 10 bases between them. This CDR3 has 14 residues. Here the CDR3 reads CASTSDFSGNTIYF. The CDR3 DNA sequence: TGTGCCAGCACCTCGGACTTCTCTGGAAACACCATATATTTT.

The V call is TRBV5-1, the J call TRBJ2-5, with a possible D match to TRBD1 (6 bases). The CDR3 is 17 residues long. CDR1 and CDR2 (germline): SGHRS, YFSETQ. With 0 bases removed from V and 5 bases from J, the gap between germline ends came to 20 bases. CDR3 sequence reads: CASSLGRNRAVRETQYF. The CDR3 nucleotides are TGCGCCAGCAGCTTGGGCCGAAACAGGGCGGTTAGGGAGACCCAGTACTTC. The whole variable domain, remainder taken from reference TRBV5-1 and TRBJ2-5, is KAGVTQTPRYLIKTRGQQVTLSCSPISGHRSVSWYQQTPGQGLQFLFEYFSETQRNKGNFPGRFSGRQFSNSRSEMNVSTLELGDSALYLCASSLGRNRAVRETQYFGPGTRLLVL.

This clonotype appeared many times. This chain connects TRBV13 to TRBJ2-1; 10 bases are shared with TRBD2. With V trimmed by 0 bases and J by 8 bases, 13 bases remained unmatched. Per the germline V gene, CDR1 is PRHDT and CDR2 is FYEKMQ (reference sequence). The CDR3 is 18 residues long. The CDR3 region has the DNA TGTGCCAGCAGCTTAGGGTCGTTACTAGCGGGGTTGTCGCATGAGCAGTTCTTC. Its translation is CASSLGSLLAGLSHEQFF.

In this sample, this clonotype turned up a few times. CDR3 region: CASSLGLDQKTDTQYF. The DNA of the CDR3 is TGTGCCAGCAGCTTAGGACTAGATCAAAAAACAGATACGCAGTATTTT. The V call is TRBV7-9, the J call TRBJ2-3; possibly TRBD2 for D (6 bases). V was cut by 1 base and J by 3 bases, with 14 bases left in between. CDR3 size: 16 residues. The germline V gene has CDR1 SEHNR and CDR2 FQNEAQ (reference sequence).

This clonotype appeared a few times. This chain joins TRBV18 and TRBJ2-3, with D possibly TRBD1 on 6 matching bases. Trimming cost V 8 bases and J 3 bases, with 18 bases left between them. The CDR3 extends over 15 amino acids. The germline V gene has CDR1 KGHSH and CDR2 LQKENI. The CDR3 DNA follows: TGTGCCAGCCCAAAAACTCTACAGGGTACAGATACGCAGTATTTT. Protein sequence: CASPKTLQGTDTQYF.

The genes are TRBV19 and TRBJ2-5; 13 bases fit TRBD2. CDR1 and CDR2 (germline): LNHDA, SQIVND (reference sequence). Trimming at V came to 0 bases and at J to 2 bases, leaving 3 bases not matched to a gene. The CDR3 consists of 17 residues. CDR3 protein: CASSIDRTSGGQETQYF. In DNA, the CDR3 is TGTGCCAGTAGTATAGATCGGACTAGCGGGGGACAAGAGACCCAGTACTTC.

This clonotype was found many times. The rearrangement links TRBV2 to TRBJ1-4, with a weak D call TRBD1 (6 bases). Trimming shortened V by 10 bases and J by 3 bases, and 15 bases separated the two germline ends. The CDR3 is 14 amino acids. CDR1 is SNHLY, CDR2 FYNNEI, per germline. The CDR3 reads CATRPGEANEKLFF. The CDR3 nucleotides are TGTGCCACCAGGCCAGGGGAAGCTAATGAAAAACTGTTTTTT.

This clonotype appeared a few times. The chain carries TRBV5-6 and TRBJ1-1, with 7 bases aligning to TRBD1. The CDR3 sequence is 18 residues long. V lost 4 bases, J lost 0 bases, and 15 bases stayed unmatched. Per germline, CDR1 SGHDT and CDR2 YYEEEE. The CDR3 region is CASSQGTARAAMNTEAFF. The CDR3 DNA reads as TGTGCCAGCAGCCAGGGGACAGCGAGGGCGGCTATGAACACTGAAGCTTTCTTT.

The V call is TRBV19, the J call TRBJ1-1; no clear D gene. The germline V gene encodes CDR1 LNHDA and CDR2 SQIVND (reference sequence). The CDR3 runs 12 residues. V lost 5 bases and J 11 bases, leaving 15 bases between the germline ends. This CDR3 reads CASSQDTLGAFF. The CDR3 bases are TGTGCCAGTAGTCAAGACACCCTTGGGGCTTTCTTT.

This clonotype has a single count. V is TRBV10-3 and J is TRBJ2-5; a possible D gene is TRBD1 (5 bases). Trimming pared 4 bases from V and 7 bases from J, leaving 16 bases between. CDR3 size: 14 residues. The germline gives CDR1 ENHRY, CDR2 SYGVKD. The CDR3 reads CAISADDSLSTQYF. Here the CDR3 DNA reads TGTGCCATCAGTGCCGATGACAGCCTTTCGACCCAGTACTTC.

This clonotype has only a few counts. The rearrangement links TRBV20-1 to TRBJ1-2; no definite D call. Germline CDR1 and CDR2: DFQATT and SNEGSKA (reference sequence). The CDR3 is made up of 14 amino acids. V lost 3 bases and J lost 2, with 13 bases in between. In DNA form, the CDR3 reads TGCAGTGCTAGCGGCCCGGAATTCAACTATGGCTACACCTTC. It yields the protein CSASGPEFNYGYTF.